This T cell receptor beta chain comes out of a study of shared clonotypes between healthy human individuals. Study-level findings and limits: What naive subsets generally showed was a larger estimated richness than memory subsets showed. Clonotype sharing among donors was expected to depend on sequencing depth. The four-donor shared clonotypes exceeded non-shared clonotypes in generation probability, with non-shared ones scoring lower.

Note on this clone: As yet, its antigen is unknown.

Some clones are missing from TCRdb's copy, which holds only in-frame ones; the method was immunoSEQ multiplex PCR. The table includes fewer than 2.5 million clones, approximately 93% detected once. Trimming cost V 6 bases and J 5 bases, with 20 bases left between them. Germline assignment: CDR1 MDHEN and CDR2 SYDVKM. This CDR3 is 15 amino acids long. Recent acute infections and vaccinations were absent in the healthy HIV-negative adult donors. V and J are TRBV28 and TRBJ2-7; D is perhaps TRBD2 (5 bases). Sequencing was done on a sample of naive CD4+ T cells from PBMCs. Noted subset: CD45RA+ positively selected. The sequence came from a man in his late teens or twenties in good health. Some clones in this sample may be carry-over from other donors' samples. The chain's CDR3 is CASSLVPGNSNEQYF. In DNA, the CDR3 is TGTGCCAGCAGCCTCGTGCCCGGGAATAGCAACGAGCAGTACTTC.